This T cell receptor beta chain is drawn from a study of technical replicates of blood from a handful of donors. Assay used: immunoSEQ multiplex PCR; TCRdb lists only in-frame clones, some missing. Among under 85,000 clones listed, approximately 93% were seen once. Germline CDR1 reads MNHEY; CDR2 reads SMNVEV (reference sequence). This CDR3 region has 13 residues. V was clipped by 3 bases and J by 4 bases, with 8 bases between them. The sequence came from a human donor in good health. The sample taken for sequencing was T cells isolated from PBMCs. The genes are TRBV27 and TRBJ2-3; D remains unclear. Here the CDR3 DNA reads TGTGCCAGCAGTTTGGCCGGGTCAGATACGCAGTATTTT. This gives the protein CASSLAGSDTQYF.